Sequencing of this T cell receptor beta chain was carried out in a study of T cells in Graves' hyperthyroidism and ophthalmopathy. From RNA transcripts, TCR beta CDR3 regions were amplified. The HTBI set primed first-round TCR CDR3 RT-PCR. TCRdb reprocessed the multiplex PCR reads via MiXCR and lists one record per CDR3 protein. The data show 500,000 to 550,000 distinct CDR3 sequences, approximately 20% seen once. This clonotype was recorded at least ten times. Its antigen is not known. General study findings and limits: Ophthalmopathy got predicted by the model a median about 6.5 months before its onset. Most thyroid clonotypes expanded above 0.001 appeared in blood too. A model built on 13 V-J features separated ophthalmopathy from stable hyperthyroidism.

PBMCs stemmed from 10 ml fresh peripheral blood. The germline gives CDR1 MDHEN, CDR2 SYDVKM. With 3 bases removed from V and 4 bases from J, the gap between germline ends came to 13 bases. The CDR3 spans 14 residues. The TCR comes from a man aged 35 to 55 with Graves' ophthalmopathy. The material sequenced was blood. This chain connects TRBV28 to TRBJ2-7; tentatively, D is TRBD2 (5 bases). The CDR3 loop reads CASSLLASGYEQYF. CDR3 nucleotide sequence: TGTGCCAGCAGTTTGTTAGCATCGGGATACGAGCAGTACTTC.